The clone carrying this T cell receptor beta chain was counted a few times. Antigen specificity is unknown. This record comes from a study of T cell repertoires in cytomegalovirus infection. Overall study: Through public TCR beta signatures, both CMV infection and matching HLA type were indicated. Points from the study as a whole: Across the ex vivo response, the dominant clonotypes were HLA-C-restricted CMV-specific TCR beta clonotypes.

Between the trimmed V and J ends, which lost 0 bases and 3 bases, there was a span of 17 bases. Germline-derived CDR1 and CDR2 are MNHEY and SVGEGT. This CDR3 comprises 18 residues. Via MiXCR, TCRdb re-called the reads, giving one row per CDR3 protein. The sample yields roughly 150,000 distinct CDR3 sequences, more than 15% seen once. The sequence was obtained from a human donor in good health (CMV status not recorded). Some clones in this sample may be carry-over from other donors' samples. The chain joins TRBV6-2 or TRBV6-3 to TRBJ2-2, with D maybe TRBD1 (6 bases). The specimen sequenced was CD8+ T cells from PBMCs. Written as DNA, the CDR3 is TGTGCCAGCAGTTACTCTGGTTCCCGGGGACAACACACCGGGGAGCTGTTTTTT. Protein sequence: CASSYSGSRGQHTGELFF.